This T cell receptor beta chain was found in a study of T cells in Graves' hyperthyroidism and ophthalmopathy. Patients having uncontrolled infection, another autoimmune disease, pregnancy or lactation were not included. It was RNA transcripts that yielded the amplified TCR beta CDR3 regions. RT-PCR in the first round (using the HTBI primer set) targeted the TCR CDR3. Via MiXCR, TCRdb re-called the multiplex PCR reads, giving one row per CDR3 protein. The repertoire holds around 620,000 distinct CDR3 sequences, with around 14% as singletons. This CDR3 is built from 10 residues. Germline V gene sequence: CDR1 SGHTA, CDR2 FQGNSA. With 8 bases removed from V and 8 bases from J, the gap between germline ends came to 9 bases. Study-wide results and limits: Ophthalmopathy stood apart from stable hyperthyroidism in a 13 V-J model.

The table lists this clonotype with many counts. Antigen: not known. Sequenced sample: blood. The TCR was taken from a young woman with Graves' ophthalmopathy. The chain has TRBV7-2 and TRBJ1-1, with D possibly matching TRBD1 (6 bases). CDR3 region: CASGGTEAFF. CDR3 coding DNA: TGTGCCAGCGGGGGGACAGAAGCTTTCTTT.